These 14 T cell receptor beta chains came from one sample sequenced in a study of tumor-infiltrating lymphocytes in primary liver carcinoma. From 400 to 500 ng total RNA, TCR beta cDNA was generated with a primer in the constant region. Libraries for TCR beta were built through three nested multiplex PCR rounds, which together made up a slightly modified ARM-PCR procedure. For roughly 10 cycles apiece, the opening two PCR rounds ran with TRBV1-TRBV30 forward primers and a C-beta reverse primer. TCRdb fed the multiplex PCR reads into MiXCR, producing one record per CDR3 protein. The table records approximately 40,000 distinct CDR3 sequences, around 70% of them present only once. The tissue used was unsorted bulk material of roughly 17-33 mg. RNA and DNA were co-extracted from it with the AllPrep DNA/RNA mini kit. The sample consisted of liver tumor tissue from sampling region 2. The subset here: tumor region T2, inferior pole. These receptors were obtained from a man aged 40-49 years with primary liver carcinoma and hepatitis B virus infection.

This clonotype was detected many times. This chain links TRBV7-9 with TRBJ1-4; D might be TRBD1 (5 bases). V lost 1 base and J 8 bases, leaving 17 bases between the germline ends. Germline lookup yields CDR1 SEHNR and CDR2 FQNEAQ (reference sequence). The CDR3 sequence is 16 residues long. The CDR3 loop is CASSLDDRGWGEKLFF. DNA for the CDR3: TGTGCCAGCAGCTTAGACGATCGAGGGTGGGGGGAAAAACTGTTTTTT. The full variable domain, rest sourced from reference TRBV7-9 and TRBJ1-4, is DTGVSQNPRHKITKRGQNVTFRCDPISEHNRLYWYRQTLGQGPEFLTYFQNEAQLEKSRLLSDRFSAERPKGSFSTLEIQRTEQGDSAMYLCASSLDDRGWGEKLFFGSGTQLSVL.

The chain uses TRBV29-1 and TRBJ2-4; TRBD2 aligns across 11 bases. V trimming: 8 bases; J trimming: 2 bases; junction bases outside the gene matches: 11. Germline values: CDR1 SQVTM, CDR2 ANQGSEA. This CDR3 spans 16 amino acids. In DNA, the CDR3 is TGCAGCTCCGGGACTAGCGGAACCCTACCCAAAAACATTCAGTACTTC. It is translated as CSSGTSGTLPKNIQYF.

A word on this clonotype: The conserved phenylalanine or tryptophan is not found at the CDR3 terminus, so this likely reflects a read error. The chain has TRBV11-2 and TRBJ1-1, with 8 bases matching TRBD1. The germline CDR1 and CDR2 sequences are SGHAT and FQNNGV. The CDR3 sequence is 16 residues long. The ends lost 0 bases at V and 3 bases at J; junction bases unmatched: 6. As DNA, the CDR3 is TGTGCCAGCAGCTTAGATCGGACAGGGACCGACACTGAAGCTTTCTCT. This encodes CASSLDRTGTDTEAFS.

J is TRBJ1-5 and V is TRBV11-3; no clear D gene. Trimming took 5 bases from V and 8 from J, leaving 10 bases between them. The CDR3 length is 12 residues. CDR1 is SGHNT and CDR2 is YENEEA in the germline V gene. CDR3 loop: CASSIGDEPQHF. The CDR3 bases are TGTGCCAGCAGCATAGGAGATGAGCCCCAGCATTTT.

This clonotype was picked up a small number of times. For the CDR3, the DNA is TGTGCCAGCAGCCAGGGACAAAACGAGCAGTACTTC. Its translation is CASSQGQNEQYF. The V call is TRBV7-9, the J call TRBJ2-7, with D perhaps TRBD1 (6 bases). The germline V gene has CDR1 SEHNR and CDR2 FQNEAQ (reference sequence). V was clipped by 5 bases and J by 5 bases, with 10 bases between them. The CDR3 totals 12 residues. The variable domain in full, completed from reference TRBV7-9 and TRBJ2-7, reads DTGVSQNPRHKITKRGQNVTFRCDPISEHNRLYWYRQTLGQGPEFLTYFQNEAQLEKSRLLSDRFSAERPKGSFSTLEIQRTEQGDSAMYLCASSQGQNEQYFGPGTRLTVT.

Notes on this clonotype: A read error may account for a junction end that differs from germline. The CDR3 loop is CASSLSRESADTQYF. The CDR3 nucleotides read TGTGCTAGCAGTTTGTCGAGGGAGAGCGCAGATACGCAGTATTTT. The genes are TRBV11-1 and TRBJ2-3, with D perhaps matching TRBD2 (5 bases). Germline lookup yields CDR1 SGHAT and CDR2 FQDESV (reference sequence). The CDR3 spans 15 residues.

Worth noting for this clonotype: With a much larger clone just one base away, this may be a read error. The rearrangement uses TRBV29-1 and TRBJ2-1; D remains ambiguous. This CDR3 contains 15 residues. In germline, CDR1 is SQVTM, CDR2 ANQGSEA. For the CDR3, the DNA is TGCAGCGTTGATAGTGTGGGAAGGACCTACAATGAGCAGTCCTTC. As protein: CSVDSVGRTYNEQSF.

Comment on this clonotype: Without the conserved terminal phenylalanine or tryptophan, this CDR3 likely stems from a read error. In DNA form, the CDR3 reads TGTGCCAGCAGCTTAGCGACAGGGGCCCCTGGGGCCAACGTTCTGACTCTC. It yields the protein CASSLATGAPGANVLTL. This chain uses TRBV7-9 with TRBJ2-6; 8 bases match TRBD1. The CDR3 loop spans 17 amino acids. From germline, CDR1 is SEHNR and CDR2 FQNEAQ (reference sequence).

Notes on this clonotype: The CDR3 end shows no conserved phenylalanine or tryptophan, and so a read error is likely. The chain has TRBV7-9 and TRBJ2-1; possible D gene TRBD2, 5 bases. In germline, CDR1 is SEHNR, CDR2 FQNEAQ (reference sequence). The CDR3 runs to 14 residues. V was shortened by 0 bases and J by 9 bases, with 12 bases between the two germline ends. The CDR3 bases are TGTGCCAGCAGCTTAGCGGGAGCGTGGGTTGAGCAGTTCCTC. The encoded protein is CASSLAGAWVEQFL.

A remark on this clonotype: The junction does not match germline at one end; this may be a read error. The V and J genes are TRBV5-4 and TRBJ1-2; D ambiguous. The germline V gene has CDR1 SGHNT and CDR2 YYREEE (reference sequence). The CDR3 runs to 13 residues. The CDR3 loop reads CASSVRGGLGFTF. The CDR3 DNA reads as TGTGCCAGCAGCGTCCGGGGAGGCCTGGGCTTCACCTTC.

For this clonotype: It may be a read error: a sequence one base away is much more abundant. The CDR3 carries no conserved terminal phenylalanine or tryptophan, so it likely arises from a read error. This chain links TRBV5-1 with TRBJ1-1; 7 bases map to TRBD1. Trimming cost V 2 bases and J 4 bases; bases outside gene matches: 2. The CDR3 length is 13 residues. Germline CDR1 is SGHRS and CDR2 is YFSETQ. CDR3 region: CASSFRQGTEAFL. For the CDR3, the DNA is TGCGCCAGCAGCTTCAGACAGGGCACTGAAGCTTTCCTT.

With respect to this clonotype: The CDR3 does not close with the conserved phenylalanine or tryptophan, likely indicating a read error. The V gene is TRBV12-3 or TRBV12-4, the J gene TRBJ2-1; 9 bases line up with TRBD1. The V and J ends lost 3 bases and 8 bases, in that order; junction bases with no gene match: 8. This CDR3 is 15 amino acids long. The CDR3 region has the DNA TGTGCCAGCAGTTTGGGACAGGGAGATGTCCATGAGCAGTTCTTA. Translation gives CASSLGQGDVHEQFL.

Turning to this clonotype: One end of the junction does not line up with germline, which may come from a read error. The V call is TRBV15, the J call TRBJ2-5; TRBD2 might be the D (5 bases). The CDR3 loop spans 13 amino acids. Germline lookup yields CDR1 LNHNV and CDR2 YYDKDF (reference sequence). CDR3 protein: CATNRDQRETQYF. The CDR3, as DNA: TGTGCCACCAACAGAGATCAGCGGGAGACCCAGTACTTC.

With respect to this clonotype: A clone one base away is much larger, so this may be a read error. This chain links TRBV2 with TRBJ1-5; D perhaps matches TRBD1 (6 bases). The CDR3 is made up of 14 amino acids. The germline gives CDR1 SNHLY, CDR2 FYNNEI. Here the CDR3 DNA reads TGTGCCAGCAGCGAAGGGGGTAGTCGACAGGCCCAGCATTTT. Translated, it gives CASSEGGSRQAQHF.